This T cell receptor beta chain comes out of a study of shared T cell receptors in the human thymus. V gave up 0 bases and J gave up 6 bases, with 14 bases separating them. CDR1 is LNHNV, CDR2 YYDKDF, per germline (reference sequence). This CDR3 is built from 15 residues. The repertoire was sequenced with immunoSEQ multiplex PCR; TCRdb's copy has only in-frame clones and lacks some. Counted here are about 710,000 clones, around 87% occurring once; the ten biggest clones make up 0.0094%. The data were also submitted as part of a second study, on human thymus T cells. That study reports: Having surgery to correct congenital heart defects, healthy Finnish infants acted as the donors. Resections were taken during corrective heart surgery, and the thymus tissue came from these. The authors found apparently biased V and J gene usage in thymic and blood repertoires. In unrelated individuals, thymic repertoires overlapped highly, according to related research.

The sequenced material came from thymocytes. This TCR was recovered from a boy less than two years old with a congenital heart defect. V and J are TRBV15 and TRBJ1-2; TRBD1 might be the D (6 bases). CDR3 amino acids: CATSRELDRRNGYTF. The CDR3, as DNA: TGTGCCACCAGCAGAGAATTAGACAGGAGGAATGGCTACACCTTC.